This TCR beta chain was captured in a study of a mutant IDH1 vaccine in newly diagnosed glioma. On the study more broadly: Previous care, which was radiotherapy, temozolomide, or both, most often involved both. Weeks 35 and 47 hosted visits V12 and V13, respectively.

Time point given: week 47, end of study. Topical imiquimod was applied with each vaccine dose, which held 300 ug of mutant IDH1 20-mer peptide. Weeks 1, 3, 5, 7, 11, 15, 19 and 23 were when patients received their eight vaccinations. Produced via immunoSEQ multiplex PCR; TCRdb's table is partial and in-frame only. The sample has approximately 50,000 clones, approximately 80% seen once. Losses at the gene ends were 6 bases for V and 2 bases for J; bases not matched to a gene: 5. The germline gives CDR1 SGHTA, CDR2 FQGNSA. The CDR3 is 15 amino acids. About this clone: What it binds is not known.

This receptor was obtained from a woman aged 35 to 49 with glioma. Some clones in this sample may be carry-over from other donors' samples. This chain links TRBV7-2 with TRBJ2-7, with TRBD2 matching over 12 bases. The specimen was PBMCs, collected from a glioma patient whose treatment included an IDH1 peptide vaccine. The chain's CDR3 is CASRLASGGAYEQYF. DNA of the CDR3: TGTGCCAGCAGACTGGCTAGCGGGGGGGCCTACGAGCAGTACTTC.